Detailed here is one T cell receptor beta chain. Noted time point: patch test 2, 6 weeks after DPC sensitization. Documented treatment: therapeutic diphenylcyclopropenone sensitization with weekly scalp DPC. TCRdb reprocessed the RACE reads via MiXCR and lists one record per CDR3 protein. The table has approximately 350,000 distinct CDR3 sequences, around 6% seen once. The CDR3 totals 13 residues. The germline V gene encodes CDR1 LNHNV and CDR2 YYDKDF (reference sequence). Trimming stripped 0 bases from V and 4 bases from J, with 7 bases between. This entry is derived from a study of human T cells and chemical hapten exposure.

The sequence came from a woman younger than 35 with alopecia areata. Some clones in this sample may be carry-over from other donors' samples. The sequencing here drew on whole blood, taken in connection with sensitization to the hapten diphenylcyclopropenone (DPC). This chain joins TRBV15 and TRBJ2-7; no clear D gene. The CDR3 sequence: CATSRDLPYEQYF. The CDR3 bases are TGTGCCACCAGCAGAGATTTACCATACGAGCAGTACTTC.